Presented here are 32 T cell receptor beta chains from one specimen sequenced in a study of sequential checkpoint blockade in melanoma. Noted treatment: randomized to nivolumab then ipilimumab (arm A) or the reverse (arm B). Data came from immunoSEQ multiplex PCR; TCRdb stores just in-frame clones and leaves some out. This sample yields 10,000 or so clones, of which approximately 80% are seen a single time; about half belongs to the top ten. This specimen consisted of CD8+ T cells sorted from blood (inferred from file names), obtained from a patient given nivolumab and ipilimumab in sequence. All receptors come from a human donor with melanoma.

This rearrangement joins TRBV27 to TRBJ1-2, with 9 positions matching TRBD1. The CDR3 is 16 residues long. CDR1 and CDR2 from the germline V gene are MNHEY and SMNVEV (reference sequence). The V gene end was trimmed by 0 bases and the J gene end by 8 bases; junction bases not matched to a gene: 10. The CDR3 is CASSLSSTGQGWGYTF. The CDR3 DNA reads as TGTGCCAGCAGTTTATCGTCGACGGGACAGGGCTGGGGCTACACCTTC.

This sequence joins TRBV7-2 and TRBJ2-1, with D tentatively TRBD1 (5 bases). The CDR3 is made up of 13 amino acids. The germline V gene encodes CDR1 SGHTA and CDR2 FQGNSA. Trimming shortened V by 3 bases and J by 10 bases, and 13 bases separated the two germline ends. DNA of the CDR3: TGTGCCAGCAGCTTTAAGGGGATGAGGGAGCAGTTCTTC. This encodes CASSFKGMREQFF.

J is TRBJ2-7 and V is TRBV28; 11 nucleotides line up with TRBD1. V was clipped by 3 bases and J by 3 bases; unmatched bases: 7. CDR1 MDHEN and CDR2 SYDVKM come from the germline V gene. The CDR3 contains 16 residues. The CDR3 loop is CASSLKPGTGGYEQYF. The DNA for the CDR3 is TGTGCCAGCAGTTTGAAACCCGGGACAGGGGGCTACGAGCAGTACTTC.

This clone was detected a few times. V gene TRBV7-9 combines with J gene TRBJ2-7; perhaps TRBD1 as D (6 bases). The V end lost 6 bases, the J end lost 2 bases, and 14 bases lay between the germline ends. This CDR3 region has 14 residues. Germline assignment: CDR1 SEHNR and CDR2 FQNEAQ (reference sequence). Here the CDR3 DNA reads TGTGCCAGCAGTCGTACGGGACAAACCTACGAGCAGTACTTC. Its translation: CASSRTGQTYEQYF.

This chain connects TRBV6-5 to TRBJ2-7; 9 positions match TRBD1. V was pared by 3 bases and J by 4 bases, with 7 bases of the junction left unmatched. Germline V lookup: CDR1 MNHEY, CDR2 SVGAGI. This CDR3 is built from 15 residues. The CDR3 reads CASSYPGQGRYEQYF. The CDR3 region has the DNA TGTGCCAGCAGTTATCCGGGACAGGGCAGGTACGAGCAGTACTTC.

The rearrangement links TRBV4-1 to TRBJ2-7, with D uncertain. Germline V gene lookup returns CDR1 MGHRA and CDR2 YSYEKL. The CDR3 contains 16 residues. The V and J ends lost 0 bases and 0 bases respectively, with 12 bases between them. DNA of the CDR3: TGCGCCAGCAGCCAAGATGTAGCAGAGACCTCCTACGAGCAGTACTTC. Protein sequence: CASSQDVAETSYEQYF.

The CDR3 spells CASSQDRQGDIEAFF. Here the CDR3 DNA reads TGTGCCAGCAGCCAAGATCGTCAGGGGGATATTGAAGCTTTCTTT. V is TRBV14 and J is TRBJ1-1; TRBD1 agrees at 7 bases. CDR1 and CDR2 (germline): SGHDN, FVKESK. The CDR3 extends over 15 amino acids. The J segment lost 7 bases and the V segment lost 0 bases, leaving 8 bases of the junction unmatched.

The chain uses TRBV5-1 and TRBJ2-3, with D tentatively TRBD2 (5 bases). V was trimmed by 4 bases and J by 4 bases, leaving 7 bases between them. This CDR3 has 12 residues. From germline, CDR1 is SGHRS and CDR2 YFSETQ. CDR3: CASSPEADTQYF. The CDR3 DNA reads as TGCGCCAGCAGCCCGGAGGCAGATACGCAGTATTTT.

The V and J genes are TRBV11-2 and TRBJ1-3; D possibly corresponds to TRBD1 (5 bases). The CDR3 totals 18 residues. Germline V CDR1 and CDR2: SGHAT, FQNNGV. V was trimmed by 5 bases and J by 0 bases, leaving 20 bases between them. This CDR3 is CASSGMVQGLSSGNTIYF. The CDR3 bases are TGTGCCAGCAGCGGTATGGTCCAGGGCCTAAGCTCTGGAAACACCATATATTTT.

The J gene is TRBJ2-7, the V gene TRBV14, with 14 bases identical to TRBD2. The germline V gene encodes CDR1 SGHDN and CDR2 FVKESK. After removal of 3 bases from V and 0 bases from J, the junction contained 10 bases not matched to a gene. The CDR3 runs to 19 residues. The CDR3 nucleotides are TGTGCCAGCAGCCAGAGGACGGGACTAGCGGGGGTTCACTCCTACGAGCAGTACTTC. Its protein product is CASSQRTGLAGVHSYEQYF.

The CDR3 region is CASATVTTNEKLFF. CDR3 DNA sequence: TGTGCCAGTGCAACTGTAACAACTAATGAAAAACTGTTTTTT. The chain has TRBV19 and TRBJ1-4; D unresolved. V lost 8 bases, J lost 0 bases, and 10 bases lay in between. The CDR3 has 14 amino acids. Germline CDR1 reads LNHDA; CDR2 reads SQIVND (reference sequence).

The V call is TRBV15, the J call TRBJ2-7, with D possibly matching TRBD1 (6 bases). The CDR3 consists of 15 residues. Trimming removed 0 bases from V and 1 base from J, with 10 bases in between. Germline loops: CDR1 LNHNV, CDR2 YYDKDF (reference sequence). Here the CDR3 DNA reads TGTGCCACCAGCAGAGACTATCAGGGGTCCTACGAGCAGTACTTC. This sequence encodes CATSRDYQGSYEQYF. Looking up the rest from reference TRBV15 and TRBJ2-7 gives the full variable domain: DAMVIQNPRYQVTQFGKPVTLSCSQTLNHNVMYWYQQKSSQAPKLLFHYYDKDFNNEADTPDNFQSRRPNTSFCFLDIRSPGLGDTAMYLCATSRDYQGSYEQYFGPGTRLTVT.

V usage is TRBV29-1 and J usage is TRBJ2-7; 8 nucleotides agree with TRBD1. V gave up 6 bases and J gave up 4 bases; unmatched junction bases: 11. The CDR3 sequence is 14 residues long. From germline, CDR1 is SQVTM and CDR2 ANQGSEA. CDR3 amino acids: CSVAGGGLLYEQYF. CDR3 DNA sequence: TGCAGCGTGGCAGGGGGCGGTTTGCTATACGAGCAGTACTTC.

The gene calls are TRBV27 and TRBJ2-7, with D possibly matching TRBD1 (5 bases). This CDR3 has 13 residues. The V and J ends lost 2 bases and 7 bases respectively, with 12 bases between them. The germline V gene encodes CDR1 MNHEY and CDR2 SMNVEV (reference sequence). The CDR3 reads CASSLRTSSEQYF. The CDR3 bases are TGTGCCAGCAGTTTAAGGACATCCTCGGAGCAGTACTTC.

The chain employs TRBV14 and TRBJ2-7; D remains unclear. The CDR3 runs 13 residues. V was trimmed by 5 bases and J by 3 bases, leaving 11 bases between them. The germline gives CDR1 SGHDN, CDR2 FVKESK. The CDR3 nucleotides read TGTGCCAGCAGCGGTCTAGAAGGCTACGAGCAGTACTTC. Protein sequence: CASSGLEGYEQYF.

The sample holds one count of this clone. The chain combines TRBV4-3 with TRBJ2-2, with D hard to call. Germline V gene sequence: CDR1 LGHNA, CDR2 YSLEER. Trimming removed 4 bases from V and 6 bases from J, with 6 bases in between. This CDR3 is 12 amino acids long. The CDR3 coding sequence is TGCGCCAGCAGCCCAGTTGCCGGGGAGCTGTTTTTT. Residues: CASSPVAGELFF.

The V call is TRBV5-1, the J call TRBJ2-1, with 9 bases that match TRBD2. This CDR3 contains 16 residues. J was trimmed by 8 bases and V by 4 bases; bases with no gene match: 13. Germline V gene data show CDR1 as SGHRS and CDR2 as YFSETQ. DNA for the CDR3: TGCGCCAGCAGCCCCATGCCGGGACTAGCTTTCGATGAGCAGTTCTTC. Its translation: CASSPMPGLAFDEQFF.

The count of this clone is one. The chain uses TRBV19 and TRBJ2-3; D possibly corresponds to TRBD2 (6 bases). CDR1 LNHDA and CDR2 SQIVND come from the germline V gene (reference sequence). Trimming cost V 5 bases and J 3 bases, with 12 bases left between them. This CDR3 contains 14 residues. CDR3 DNA: TGTGCCAGTAGTCAGGAGGGGCTGACAGATACGCAGTATTTT. This encodes CASSQEGLTDTQYF.

The V gene is TRBV4-2, the J gene TRBJ1-4; 9 bases fit TRBD1. The J segment lost 3 bases and the V segment lost 2 bases, leaving 4 bases of the junction unmatched. This CDR3 is 16 amino acids long. Germline V lookup: CDR1 LGHNA, CDR2 YNFKEQ. The chain's CDR3 is CASSQLRTGANEKLFF. In DNA, the CDR3 is TGTGCCAGCAGCCAACTACGGACAGGGGCTAATGAAAAACTGTTTTTT.

The rearrangement uses TRBV9 and TRBJ2-7, with D possibly TRBD1 on 5 matching bases. V was cut by 0 bases and J by 3 bases, with 13 bases left in between. From germline, CDR1 is SGDLS and CDR2 YYNGEE. The CDR3 spans 15 residues. The CDR3 bases are TGTGCCAGCAGCGTAGGGGGCGCAGGGAACTACGAGCAGTACTTC. Protein product: CASSVGGAGNYEQYF.

The rearrangement uses TRBV5-1 and TRBJ2-2; 10 positions match TRBD1. The V segment lost 4 bases and the J segment 5 bases; nucleotides outside the gene matches: 8. The CDR3 is 16 residues long. The germline gives CDR1 SGHRS, CDR2 YFSETQ. The CDR3 DNA reads TGCGCCAGCAGCCCCCGGGACAGGGGAGGGACCGGGGAGCTGTTTTTT. Its translation: CASSPRDRGGTGELFF.

This chain uses TRBV28 with TRBJ2-7; TRBD1 matches at 10 bases. The CDR3 spans 15 residues. Germline CDR1 reads MDHEN; CDR2 reads SYDVKM. V was pared by 6 bases and J by 4 bases, with 9 bases of the junction left unmatched. This CDR3 reads CASSPGQGFWYEQYF. DNA for the CDR3: TGTGCCAGCAGCCCGGGACAGGGGTTTTGGTACGAGCAGTACTTC.

The chain links TRBV5-8 to TRBJ2-7, with TRBD2 as a possible D gene (5 bases). Germline lookup yields CDR1 SGHTS and CDR2 YDEGEE. The CDR3 consists of 14 residues. The V end lost 2 bases, the J end lost 2 bases, and 11 bases lay between the germline ends. The CDR3 loop is CASSFWRAAYEQYF. For the CDR3, the DNA is TGTGCCAGCAGCTTTTGGCGGGCCGCCTACGAGCAGTACTTC.

In its sample, this clone ranks as medium-sized. This sequence joins TRBV7-2 and TRBJ1-2; TRBD1 aligns across 7 bases. Germline V gene data show CDR1 as SGHTA and CDR2 as FQGNSA. CDR3 length: 15 residues. After removal of 1 base from V and 2 bases from J, the junction contained 4 bases not matched to a gene. The CDR3 DNA follows: TGTGCCAGCAGCTTAGAGGGACAGCTAAACTATGGCTACACCTTC. Amino acids: CASSLEGQLNYGYTF.

This clone has just a few counts. The chain has TRBV6-5 and TRBJ2-7; 7 bases match TRBD2. The J segment lost 3 bases and the V segment lost 0 bases, leaving 5 bases of the junction unmatched. Germline CDR1 MNHEY, CDR2 SVGAGI. This CDR3 region has 15 residues. The CDR3 here is CASSYSSLAYYEQYF. The CDR3 nucleotides read TGTGCCAGCAGTTACTCCTCACTAGCGTACTACGAGCAGTACTTC.

The chain uses TRBV19 and TRBJ1-5; D is unresolved. Trimming took off 5 bases at V and 6 bases at J, with 11 bases between the two ends. The CDR3 consists of 13 residues. Germline V gene lookup returns CDR1 LNHDA and CDR2 SQIVND (reference sequence). CDR3 sequence reads: CASSRIPGQPQHF. CDR3 in DNA: TGTGCCAGTAGTCGTATACCCGGTCAGCCCCAGCATTTT.

The chain links TRBV6-1 to TRBJ2-7; the D is unclear. The CDR3 runs to 14 residues. Per germline, CDR1 MNHNS and CDR2 SASEGT. V was trimmed by 4 bases and J by 0 bases, leaving 10 bases between them. The CDR3 DNA reads TGTGCCAGCAGTGTTAGAAGCCACTCCTACGAGCAGTACTTC. This translates into CASSVRSHSYEQYF.

CDR3 nucleotides: TGTGCCAGCAGCTTAAGCCTCTATGGCTACACCTTC. Translation: CASSLSLYGYTF. This chain links TRBV7-2 with TRBJ1-2; D call uncertain. In germline, CDR1 is SGHTA, CDR2 FQGNSA. CDR3 length: 12 residues. Trimming left V 2 bases short and J 4 bases short, with 5 bases between.

V is TRBV9 and J is TRBJ2-7, with D possibly being TRBD2 (5 bases). V gave up 0 bases and J gave up 3 bases, with 10 bases separating them. The V gene's germline CDR1 is SGDLS and CDR2 YYNGEE. The CDR3 has 14 residues. The CDR3 bases are TGTGCCAGCAGCGTAGATTCGGGGTTCTACGAGCAGTACTTC. Its protein is CASSVDSGFYEQYF. Full variable domain (rest looked up from reference TRBV9 and TRBJ2-7): DSGVTQTPKHLITATGQRVTLRCSPRSGDLSVYWYQQSLDQGLQFLIQYYNGEERAKGNILERFSAQQFPDLHSELNLSSLELGDSALYFCASSVDSGFYEQYFGPGTRLTVT.

CDR3 sequence: CASSLAEGLAGEKQFF. CDR3 DNA sequence: TGTGCCAGCAGCTTAGCAGAGGGACTAGCGGGGGAAAAGCAGTTCTTC. The J gene is TRBJ2-1, the V gene TRBV7-9; 14 bases agree with TRBD2. V shed 0 bases and J 11 bases; nucleotides not matched to a gene: 6. Germline V gene sequence: CDR1 SEHNR, CDR2 FQNEAQ (reference sequence). This CDR3 contains 16 residues.

The rearrangement uses TRBV28 and TRBJ2-7, with 10 bases identical to TRBD1. There are 15 residues in the CDR3. With V trimmed by 7 bases and J by 1 base, 7 bases remained unmatched. Looked up from germline, CDR1 is MDHEN and CDR2 is SYDVKM. CDR3: CASTKDRGGSYEQYF. The CDR3 nucleotides are TGTGCCAGCACCAAGGACAGGGGGGGGTCCTACGAGCAGTACTTC.

The chain has TRBV9 and TRBJ2-3; 10 bases line up with TRBD2. This CDR3 has 16 residues. Germline V gives CDR1 SGDLS, CDR2 YYNGEE. V gave up 4 bases and J gave up 0 bases; unmatched junction bases: 5. The CDR3 is CASSMGSGGSTDTQYF. The CDR3 DNA reads TGTGCCAGCAGCATGGGTAGCGGGGGGAGCACAGATACGCAGTATTTT.